The 13 T cell receptor beta chains listed next were all sequenced from one sample in a study of radiotherapy plus CTLA-4 blockade in lung cancer. The protocol was immunoSEQ multiplex PCR, while the TCRdb copy is restricted to in-frame clones and leaves out a portion. The data show 52,000 or so clones, with approximately 79% seen just once and 3.2% held by the top ten. Sequenced here: peripheral blood, sampled from a patient treated with radiotherapy plus ipilimumab. The source is a human donor with non-small cell lung cancer who had a partial response to radiotherapy plus ipilimumab.

The gene calls are TRBV7-8 and TRBJ2-7, with TRBD1 matching over 10 bases. The J segment lost 6 bases and the V segment lost 1 base, leaving 3 bases of the junction unmatched. The CDR3 contains 14 residues. The V gene's germline CDR1 is SGHVS and CDR2 FQNEAQ. In DNA, the CDR3 is TGTGCCAGCAGCTTAGGGACAGGGGGTAGCGAGCAGTACTTC. It codes for CASSLGTGGSEQYF.

The chain joins TRBV29-1 to TRBJ2-5, with D perhaps TRBD2 (7 bases). CDR3 size: 13 residues. From germline, CDR1 is SQVTM and CDR2 ANQGSEA. V dropped 7 bases and J dropped 4 bases, with 16 bases sitting between them. Written as DNA, the CDR3 is TGCAGCGCCGGAGGGGGGGGTCCAGAGACCCAGTACTTC. Its protein product is CSAGGGGPETQYF.

The chain links TRBV11-2 to TRBJ2-5; 9 nucleotides align to TRBD1. This CDR3 has 15 amino acids. The V and J ends lost 1 base and 5 bases, in that order; junction bases with no gene match: 5. Germline V gene sequence: CDR1 SGHAT, CDR2 FQNNGV. As DNA, the CDR3 is TGTGCCAGCAGCTTAGGGGACAGGGATTCGGAGACCCAGTACTTC. Protein sequence: CASSLGDRDSETQYF.

The CDR3 DNA is TGCGCCAGCAGCCAAGTAAGACAGGGGGGTTATGGCAATCAGCCCCAGCATTTT. It is translated as CASSQVRQGGYGNQPQHF. V usage is TRBV4-1 and J usage is TRBJ1-5; 9 bases map to TRBD1. The CDR3 is 18 residues long. Germline-derived CDR1 and CDR2 are MGHRA and YSYEKL. V shed 1 base and J 2 bases; nucleotides not matched to a gene: 9.

The CDR3 protein is CASSPNREGYTF. CDR3 nucleotides: TGTGCCAGCTCTCCTAACAGGGAGGGCTACACCTTC. This chain connects TRBV18 to TRBJ1-2, with D tentatively TRBD1 (6 bases). This CDR3 spans 12 amino acids. V lost 6 bases and J 8 bases, leaving 13 bases between the germline ends. Germline CDR1 and CDR2: KGHSH and LQKENI. The variable domain in full, with the rest retrieved from reference TRBV18 and TRBJ1-2, is NAGVMQNPRHLVRRRGQEARLRCSPMKGHSHVYWYRQLPEEGLKFMVYLQKENIIDESGMPKERFSAEFPKEGPSILRIQQVVRGDSAAYFCASSPNREGYTFGSGTRLTVV.

The chain uses TRBV11-2 and TRBJ2-7; 8 nucleotides align to TRBD1. Germline CDR1 is SGHAT and CDR2 is FQNNGV. The CDR3 runs to 14 residues. V dropped 5 bases and J dropped 5; count of bases not matched to a gene: 8. The CDR3 coding sequence is TGTGCCAGCAGCCACAGGGGGAATCATGACGAGCAGTACTTC. Amino acid sequence: CASSHRGNHDEQYF.

The V and J genes are TRBV11-2 and TRBJ2-7; D might be TRBD2 (5 bases). V shed 4 bases and J shed 3 bases, with 7 bases lying between them. Germline V gene lookup returns CDR1 SGHAT and CDR2 FQNNGV. The CDR3 totals 12 residues. DNA of the CDR3: TGTGCCAGCAGCTCCGACTACTACGAGCAGTACTTC. It is translated as CASSSDYYEQYF.

The V call is TRBV27, the J call TRBJ1-1; unclear D gene. Trimming left V 9 bases short and J 2 bases short, with 13 bases between. The CDR3 contains 13 residues. Germline CDR1 is MNHEY and CDR2 is SMNVEV (reference sequence). The CDR3: CASRLAGNTEAFF. The CDR3 nucleotides read TGTGCCAGTAGGTTAGCGGGAAACACTGAAGCTTTCTTT.

CDR3 loop: CASSQEGGTFTDTQYF. In DNA form, the CDR3 reads TGCGCCAGCAGCCAAGAAGGGGGTACCTTCACAGATACGCAGTATTTT. This rearrangement joins TRBV4-3 to TRBJ2-3; maybe TRBD1 (6 bases). Trimming removed 0 bases at V and 2 bases at J, with 12 bases between. The CDR3 extends over 16 amino acids. Germline V gene data show CDR1 as LGHNA and CDR2 as YSLEER.

The rearrangement uses TRBV28 and TRBJ2-5; TRBD1 agrees at 11 bases. V lost 3 bases, J lost 2 bases, and 5 bases stayed unmatched. Germline values: CDR1 MDHEN, CDR2 SYDVKM. This CDR3 has 16 residues. The CDR3 DNA is TGTGCCAGCAGTTTTCGGGACAGGGGGGTTCAAGAGACCCAGTACTTC. The encoded protein is CASSFRDRGVQETQYF.

The J gene is TRBJ2-7, the V gene TRBV7-8; 8 positions agree with TRBD1. The germline gives CDR1 SGHVS, CDR2 FQNEAQ. With 6 bases clipped from V and 2 bases from J, the junction kept 9 bases outside the gene matches. The CDR3 extends over 15 amino acids. The CDR3 bases are TGTGCCAGCAGGAAAACCGGGACAGGAGCCTACGAGCAGTACTTC. Translated, it gives CASRKTGTGAYEQYF.

The chain couples TRBV25-1 to TRBJ2-7; 7 positions match TRBD1. After removal of 4 bases from V and 4 bases from J, the junction contained 13 bases not matched to a gene. The germline V gene encodes CDR1 MGHDK and CDR2 SYGVNS. The CDR3 has 16 amino acids. The CDR3 DNA sequence: TGTGCCAGCAGTGGATCCGGGACAGAATTTACTTACGAGCAGTACTTC. Its translation: CASSGSGTEFTYEQYF.

The gene calls are TRBV5-1 and TRBJ2-7, with unresolved D. Germline V gives CDR1 SGHRS, CDR2 YFSETQ. The germline V and J ends were trimmed by 0 bases and 0 bases, with 7 bases remaining between them. The CDR3 sequence is 14 residues long. The CDR3 DNA reads TGCGCCAGCAGCTTGGATCCGTCCTCCTACGAGCAGTACTTC. Translating it yields CASSLDPSSYEQYF.